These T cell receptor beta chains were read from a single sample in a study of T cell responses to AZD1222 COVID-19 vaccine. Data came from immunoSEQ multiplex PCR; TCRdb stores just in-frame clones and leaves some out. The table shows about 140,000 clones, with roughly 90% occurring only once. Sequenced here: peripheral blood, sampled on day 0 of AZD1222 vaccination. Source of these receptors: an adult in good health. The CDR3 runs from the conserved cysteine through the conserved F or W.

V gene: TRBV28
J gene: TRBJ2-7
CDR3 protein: CASSSPTGMFHEQYF

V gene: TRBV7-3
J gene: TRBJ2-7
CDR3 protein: CASSLSLAGAEQYF

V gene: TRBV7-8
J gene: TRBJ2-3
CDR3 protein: CASSPKSLGARTDTQYF

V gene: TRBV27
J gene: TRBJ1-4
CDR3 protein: CASSPSTINEKLFF

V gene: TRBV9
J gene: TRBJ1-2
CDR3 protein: CASSVTGTSYGYTF

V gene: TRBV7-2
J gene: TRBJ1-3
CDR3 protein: CASSLVSVLGGSGNTIYF

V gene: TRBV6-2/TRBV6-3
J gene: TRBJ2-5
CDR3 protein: CASSLARTGNQETQYF

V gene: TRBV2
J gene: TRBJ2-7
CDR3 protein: CASSQGAYEQYF

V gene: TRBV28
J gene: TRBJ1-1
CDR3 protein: CASRAPGRSWDTEAFF

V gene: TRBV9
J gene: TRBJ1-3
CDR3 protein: CASSVDAGRGGNTIYF

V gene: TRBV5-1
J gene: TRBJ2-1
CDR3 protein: CASSLSGGGHNEQFF

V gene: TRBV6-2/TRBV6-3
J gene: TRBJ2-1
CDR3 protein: CASSRDRGSSESYNEQFF

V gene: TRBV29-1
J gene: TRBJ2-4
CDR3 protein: CSVAGRANRGHIQYF

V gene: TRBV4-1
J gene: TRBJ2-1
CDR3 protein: CASSQLTTAGGGNEQFF

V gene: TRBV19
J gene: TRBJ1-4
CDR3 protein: CASRTYEKLFF

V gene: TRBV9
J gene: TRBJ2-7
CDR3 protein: CASSPHDRLGGGEQYF

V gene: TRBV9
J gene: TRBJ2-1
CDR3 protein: CASSEGLGTEQFF

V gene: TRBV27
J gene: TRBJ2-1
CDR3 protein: CASSLRQGGNEQFF

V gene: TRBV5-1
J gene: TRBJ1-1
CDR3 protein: CASSEDRGNTEAFF

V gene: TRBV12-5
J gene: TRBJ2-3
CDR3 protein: CASALLAGGGDTQYF

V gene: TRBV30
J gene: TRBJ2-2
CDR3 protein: CASARYGGNTGELFF

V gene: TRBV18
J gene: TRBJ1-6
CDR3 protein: CASSPSSYNSPLHF